The 23 T cell receptor beta chains below all came from one sample that was sequenced in a study of blood T cells in healthy people across ages. Primers used in a second PCR of about 6 to 12 cycles were a sample-barcoded 5' primer and a J-beta primer mix. TCRdb called the 5' RACE reads again in MiXCR, with one record for every CDR3 protein. Among hundreds of thousands of distinct CDR3 sequences listed, roughly 60% were seen once. Source material: blood. These receptors came from a man aged 25-40 years in good health.

This clonotype was picked up a small number of times. This chain connects TRBV5-1 to TRBJ2-6, with D uncertain. CDR1 and CDR2 from the germline V gene are SGHRS and YFSETQ. The V end lost 0 bases, the J end lost 0 bases, and 7 bases lay between the germline ends. The CDR3 loop spans 16 amino acids. CDR3 nucleotide sequence: TGCGCCAGCAGCTTGGCATGGGGCTCTGGGGCCAACGTCCTGACTTTC. Encoded protein: CASSLAWGSGANVLTF.

The chain joins TRBV18 to TRBJ2-6; D remains unclear. The CDR3 runs 17 residues. Trimming took 3 bases from V and 4 from J, leaving 16 bases between them. CDR1 is KGHSH and CDR2 is LQKENI in the germline V gene. CDR3 coding DNA: TGTGCCAGCTCACCCGAATACCCGTCAGTAGGGGCCAACGTCCTGACTTTC. This translates into CASSPEYPSVGANVLTF.

This sequence joins TRBV7-2 and TRBJ2-1; 11 bases align to TRBD2. The CDR3 is 17 residues long. V lost 1 base to trimming and J lost 9 bases; unmatched junction nucleotides: 11. The germline gives CDR1 SGHTA, CDR2 FQGNSA. The CDR3 nucleotides read TGTGCCAGCAGCTTAGGGCTACTAGCGGGAGTTAGGGTTGAGCAGTTCTTC. Its protein product is CASSLGLLAGVRVEQFF.

V usage is TRBV10-3 and J usage is TRBJ1-1, with a weak D call TRBD1 (5 bases). CDR1 is ENHRY and CDR2 is SYGVKD in the germline V gene. V dropped 8 bases and J dropped 4 bases, with 17 bases sitting between them. The CDR3 consists of 14 residues. The CDR3: CAIARGGESTEAFF. Here the CDR3 DNA reads TGTGCCATCGCTCGGGGAGGGGAGAGCACTGAAGCTTTCTTT.

The gene calls are TRBV29-1 and TRBJ1-5, with TRBD1 matching 9 bases. Germline trimming cut 7 bases from V and 1 base from J; bases unmatched to any gene: 8. The CDR3 sequence is 15 residues long. Germline V CDR1 and CDR2: SQVTM, ANQGSEA. CDR3 amino acids: CSASQGQGSNQPQHF. The CDR3 region has the DNA TGCAGCGCTTCTCAGGGACAGGGAAGCAATCAGCCCCAGCATTTT.

This clonotype was detected only a few times. This chain joins TRBV20-1 and TRBJ2-7, with D possibly being TRBD1 (5 bases). The germline gives CDR1 DFQATT, CDR2 SNEGSKA (reference sequence). V was cut by 3 bases and J by 7 bases, with 10 bases left in between. This CDR3 region has 11 residues. The CDR3 loop is CSASGATEQYF. In nucleotides, the CDR3 is TGCAGTGCTAGTGGGGCTACGGAGCAGTACTTC.

The chain recombines TRBV2 with TRBJ2-1; 8 positions match TRBD1. Unmatched junction bases numbered 5, after V lost 4 bases and J lost 6 bases. There are 14 residues in the CDR3. Germline CDR1 reads SNHLY; CDR2 reads FYNNEI. The CDR3 nucleotides are TGTGCCAGCAGTGTGACAGGGGTGCTCAATGAGCAGTTCTTC. The encoded protein is CASSVTGVLNEQFF.

The chain links TRBV29-1 to TRBJ2-7; TRBD1 agrees at 10 bases. CDR3 length equals 13 residues. The germline gives CDR1 SQVTM, CDR2 ANQGSEA. The junction had 7 bases not matched to a gene; V was cut back by 7 bases and J by 4 bases. The CDR3 is CSGGTGDPYEQYF. The CDR3 DNA is TGCAGCGGGGGGACAGGGGACCCGTACGAGCAGTACTTC.

This chain uses TRBV28 with TRBJ1-2; TRBD1 matches 7 bases. The CDR3 is 15 residues long. J gave up 0 bases and V 5 bases, and 6 bases lay outside the gene matches. CDR1 is MDHEN, CDR2 SYDVKM, per germline. CDR3 protein: CASSPSRGANYGYTF. The DNA for the CDR3 is TGTGCCAGCAGTCCGTCCAGGGGGGCTAACTATGGCTACACCTTC.

This chain connects TRBV6-2 or TRBV6-3 to TRBJ2-1; no clear D. CDR3 length equals 14 residues. Trimming left V 5 bases short and J 4 bases short, with 12 bases between. The germline gives CDR1 MNHEY, CDR2 SVGEGT. CDR3: CASSTVGRYNEQFF. Written as DNA, the CDR3 is TGTGCCAGCAGTACAGTCGGGCGGTACAATGAGCAGTTCTTC.

The chain is built from TRBV5-1 and TRBJ2-1; 10 bases map to TRBD2. CDR3 length: 17 residues. Germline CDR1 and CDR2: SGHRS and YFSETQ. V lost 0 bases and J lost 2; bases outside the gene matches: 5. The chain's CDR3 is CASSLDPSGSTYNEQFF. The CDR3 DNA reads TGCGCCAGCAGCTTGGATCCTAGCGGGAGTACCTACAATGAGCAGTTCTTC.

DNA of the CDR3: TGTGCCAGCAGCCCAAGGCGGGGCCTTGCAGATACGCAGTATTTT. It yields the protein CASSPRRGLADTQYF. The J gene is TRBJ2-3, the V gene TRBV7-9; TRBD2 might be the D (6 bases). Germline V gene sequence: CDR1 SEHNR, CDR2 FQNEAQ (reference sequence). There are 15 residues in the CDR3. V lost 5 bases, J lost 4 bases, and 16 bases lay in between.

The chain uses TRBV2 and TRBJ2-4; D might be TRBD2 (6 bases). This CDR3 spans 13 amino acids. Germline lookup yields CDR1 SNHLY and CDR2 FYNNEI. V lost 7 bases and J lost 7, with 14 bases in between. The CDR3 sequence: CASNRELENIQYF. CDR3 nucleotides: TGTGCCAGCAACCGGGAGTTGGAGAACATTCAGTACTTC.

The chain is built from TRBV20-1 and TRBJ2-7; D perhaps matches TRBD2 (5 bases). The CDR3 extends over 14 amino acids. Trimming removed 3 bases from V and 2 bases from J, with 14 bases in between. Germline CDR1 DFQATT, CDR2 SNEGSKA (reference sequence). The chain's CDR3 is CSASQPGMPYEQYF. CDR3 nucleotide sequence: TGCAGTGCTAGTCAACCCGGGATGCCCTACGAGCAGTACTTC.

The rearrangement links TRBV20-1 to TRBJ2-2; 12 bases are shared with TRBD2. Germline CDR1 reads DFQATT; CDR2 reads SNEGSKA (reference sequence). The CDR3 is made up of 14 amino acids. V gave up 5 bases and J gave up 3 bases; unmatched junction bases: 1. The CDR3 coding sequence is TGCAGTGCTTCTAGCGGGGGGGACACCGGGGAGCTGTTTTTT. Encoded protein: CSASSGGDTGELFF.

V and J are TRBV20-1 and TRBJ2-4, with a weak D call TRBD2 (5 bases). The CDR3 is made up of 13 amino acids. Trimming took 2 bases from V and 7 from J, leaving 12 bases between them. Looked up from germline, CDR1 is DFQATT and CDR2 is SNEGSKA (reference sequence). The CDR3 DNA follows: TGCAGTGCTAGAAATCCTGGGGAGAACATTCAGTACTTC. Translation gives CSARNPGENIQYF.

J is TRBJ1-1 and V is TRBV6-5; a possible D gene is TRBD1 (5 bases). The CDR3 covers 14 residues. Germline V lookup: CDR1 MNHEY, CDR2 SVGAGI. With 0 bases removed from V and 8 bases from J, the gap between germline ends came to 13 bases. CDR3 amino acids: CASSYSIQAGEAFF. CDR3 bases: TGTGCCAGCAGTTACTCGATACAGGCCGGAGAAGCTTTCTTT.

The chain carries TRBV28 and TRBJ1-1; 9 positions match TRBD1. CDR3 length: 12 residues. Trimming took 5 bases from V and 10 from J; bases not matched to a gene: 5. Per germline, CDR1 MDHEN and CDR2 SYDVKM. The CDR3 spells CASSRNRGRAFF. CDR3 bases: TGTGCCAGCAGTAGAAACAGGGGGCGAGCTTTCTTT. Complete variable domain (other parts from reference TRBV28 and TRBJ1-1): DVKVTQSSRYLVKRTGEKVFLECVQDMDHENMFWYRQDPGLGLRLIYFSYDVKMKEKGDIPEGYSVSREKKERFSLILESASTNQTSMYLCASSRNRGRAFFGQGTRLTVV.

This clonotype was counted at least ten times. The CDR3 region is CSRQNEYNEQYF. For the CDR3, the DNA is TGCAGCCGACAGAATGAGTACAATGAGCAGTACTTC. The chain uses TRBV20-1 and TRBJ2-7, with D perhaps TRBD1 (5 bases). The CDR3 runs to 12 residues. The V gene's germline CDR1 is DFQATT and CDR2 SNEGSKA (reference sequence).

This rearrangement joins TRBV6-1 to TRBJ2-1; D ambiguous. The CDR3 contains 12 residues. The V end was cut by 7 bases, the J end by 15 bases, with 19 bases between. Germline V CDR1 and CDR2: MNHNS, SASEGT. The CDR3 DNA reads as TGTGCCAGCATATCGACGTCCCGAAGTTGGTTCTTC. Its translation is CASISTSRSWFF.

The chain has TRBV20-1 and TRBJ1-2, with TRBD1 as a possible D gene (5 bases). The CDR3 consists of 13 residues. Trimming cost V 0 bases and J 5 bases, with 10 bases left between them. Germline CDR1 is DFQATT and CDR2 is SNEGSKA (reference sequence). The CDR3 sequence is CSARDRDGYGYTF. CDR3 nucleotide sequence: TGCAGTGCTAGAGACAGGGACGGGTATGGCTACACCTTC.

The chain combines TRBV6-5 with TRBJ2-2; D gene unclear. CDR3 size: 12 residues. Trimming cost V 0 bases and J 6 bases, with 2 bases left between them. Germline lookup yields CDR1 MNHEY and CDR2 SVGAGI. CDR3: CASSYSAGELFF. The CDR3 DNA reads TGTGCCAGCAGTTACTCTGCCGGGGAGCTGTTTTTT.

V usage is TRBV25-1 and J usage is TRBJ1-2; a possible D gene is TRBD1 (6 bases). Germline CDR1 is MGHDK and CDR2 is SYGVNS. This CDR3 region has 11 residues. V shed 2 bases and J shed 8 bases, with 6 bases lying between them. Here the CDR3 DNA reads TGTGCCAGCAGTGAACAGGGGGGCTACACCTTC. It encodes CASSEQGGYTF.